The sequence of this TCR beta chain was determined in a study of blood T cell repertoires in COVID-19. At the level of the study: Material from acute and convalescent COVID-19 was sourced from the United States, Italy and Spain. The cDNA or gDNA used as material had been derived from T cells, B-cell-depleted T cells, or PBMCs.

The germline V gene encodes CDR1 SGDLS and CDR2 YYNGEE. Trimming left V 0 bases short and J 6 bases short, with 14 bases between. The CDR3 contains 15 residues. In the authors' methods: Estimated nucleated cell counts came from reference gene primer amplification. The repertoire was sequenced with immunoSEQ multiplex PCR; TCRdb's copy has only in-frame clones and lacks some. V, J and clone size are those of that table, while D and trimming were read from the DNA. The sample lists tens of thousands of clones, roughly 82% occurring once. The gene calls are TRBV9 and TRBJ2-3; D might be TRBD1 (5 bases). Sequencing was done on a sample of peripheral blood. The receptor's source is a middle-aged man with acute or convalescent COVID-19. Written as DNA, the CDR3 is TGTGCCAGCAGCGTAGAGGGGATACTCAGCGATACGCAGTATTTT. This translates into CASSVEGILSDTQYF.